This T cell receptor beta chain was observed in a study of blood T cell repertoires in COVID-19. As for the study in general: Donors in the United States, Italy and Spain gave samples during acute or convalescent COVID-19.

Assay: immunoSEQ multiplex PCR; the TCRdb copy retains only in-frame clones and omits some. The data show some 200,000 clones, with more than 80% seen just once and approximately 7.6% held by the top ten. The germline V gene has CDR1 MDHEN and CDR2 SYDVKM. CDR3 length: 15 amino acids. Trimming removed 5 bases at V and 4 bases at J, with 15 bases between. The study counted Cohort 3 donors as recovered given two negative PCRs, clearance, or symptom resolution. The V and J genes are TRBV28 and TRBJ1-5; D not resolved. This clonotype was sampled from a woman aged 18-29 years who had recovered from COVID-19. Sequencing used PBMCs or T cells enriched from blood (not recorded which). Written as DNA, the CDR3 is TGTGCCAGCAGTCCTAGAGTGGTCGTTAATCAGCCCCAGCATTTT. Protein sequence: CASSPRVVVNQPQHF.